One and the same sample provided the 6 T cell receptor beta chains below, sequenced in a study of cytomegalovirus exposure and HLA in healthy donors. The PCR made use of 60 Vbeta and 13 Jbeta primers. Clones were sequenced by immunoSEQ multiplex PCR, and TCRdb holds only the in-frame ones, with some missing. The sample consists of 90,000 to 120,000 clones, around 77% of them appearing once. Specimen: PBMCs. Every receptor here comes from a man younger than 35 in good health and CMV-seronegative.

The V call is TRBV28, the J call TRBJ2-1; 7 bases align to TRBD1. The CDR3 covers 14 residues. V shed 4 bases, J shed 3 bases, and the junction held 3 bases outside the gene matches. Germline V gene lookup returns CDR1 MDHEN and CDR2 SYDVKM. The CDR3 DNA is TGTGCCAGCAGTTCTCGGGACAGCTACAATGAGCAGTTCTTC. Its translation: CASSSRDSYNEQFF.

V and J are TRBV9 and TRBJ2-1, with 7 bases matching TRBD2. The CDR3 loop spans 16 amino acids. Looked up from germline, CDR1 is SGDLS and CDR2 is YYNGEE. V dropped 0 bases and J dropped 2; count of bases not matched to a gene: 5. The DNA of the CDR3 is TGTGCCAGCAGCGTAGATGGGGGGGGTCCCTACAATGAGCAGTTCTTC. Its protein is CASSVDGGGPYNEQFF.

The CDR3 spells CSGATGGYEQYF. In DNA, the CDR3 is TGCAGCGGGGCGACAGGGGGGTACGAGCAGTACTTC. The chain couples TRBV29-1 to TRBJ2-7; 9 nucleotides line up with TRBD1. Germline V gene data show CDR1 as SQVTM and CDR2 as ANQGSEA. This CDR3 has 12 amino acids. J lost 4 bases, V lost 7 bases, and 5 bases had no gene match.

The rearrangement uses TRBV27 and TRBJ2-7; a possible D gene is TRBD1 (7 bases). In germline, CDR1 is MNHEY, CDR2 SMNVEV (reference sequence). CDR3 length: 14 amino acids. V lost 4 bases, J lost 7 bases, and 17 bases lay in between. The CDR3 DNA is TGTGCCAGCAGTTCGTCAGGGGGGACGGAGGAGCAGTACTTC. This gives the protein CASSSSGGTEEQYF.

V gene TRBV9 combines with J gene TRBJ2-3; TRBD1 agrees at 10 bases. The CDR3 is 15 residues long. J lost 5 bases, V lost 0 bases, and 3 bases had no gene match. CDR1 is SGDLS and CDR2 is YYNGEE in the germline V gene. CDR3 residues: CASSVVGQGLDTQYF. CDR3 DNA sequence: TGTGCCAGCAGCGTAGTGGGACAGGGGCTAGATACGCAGTATTTT. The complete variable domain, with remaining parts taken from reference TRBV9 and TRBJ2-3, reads DSGVTQTPKHLITATGQRVTLRCSPRSGDLSVYWYQQSLDQGLQFLIQYYNGEERAKGNILERFSAQQFPDLHSELNLSSLELGDSALYFCASSVVGQGLDTQYFGPGTRLTVL.

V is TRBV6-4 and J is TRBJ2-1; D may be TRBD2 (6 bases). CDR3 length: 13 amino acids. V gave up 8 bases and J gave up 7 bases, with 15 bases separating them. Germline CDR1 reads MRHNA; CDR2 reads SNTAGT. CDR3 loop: CASSPTSLNEQFF. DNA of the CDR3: TGTGCCAGCTCCCCGACTAGTTTAAATGAGCAGTTCTTC.